Detailed here is one T cell receptor beta chain. The table came from immunoSEQ multiplex PCR; TCRdb's copy has only in-frame clones and leaves some out. The table lists about 120,000 clones, 70% to 90% of them singletons. Germline assignment: CDR1 SGHRS and CDR2 YFSETQ. CDR3 length: 18 residues. V trimming: 0 bases; J trimming: 1 base; junction bases outside the gene matches: 10. The entry originates in a study of blood T cell repertoires in COVID-19. Overall study: Collection of acute and convalescent COVID-19 samples took place in the United States, Italy and Spain.

The chain is built from TRBV5-1 and TRBJ2-1, with 7 nucleotides matching TRBD2. The sequenced sample was peripheral blood. This TCR came from a man aged 30-40 years with acute or convalescent COVID-19. The CDR3 is CASSLAPGAGVSYNEQFF. The CDR3 DNA sequence: TGCGCCAGCAGCTTGGCGCCGGGCGCGGGGGTTTCCTACAATGAGCAGTTCTTC.